This T cell receptor (beta chain) is from a study of blood T cells in healthy people across ages. Combining a sample-barcoded 5' primer with a J-beta primer mix, a second PCR ran for about 6 to 11 cycles. Using its own MiXCR run on the 5' RACE reads, TCRdb lists one record per CDR3 protein. This table holds some 710,000 distinct CDR3 sequences, around half found once. This clonotype has only a few counts. The specimen sequenced was blood. The TCR comes from a man aged 80 or over in good health.

CDR3 DNA sequence: TGCAGTGCAGACAGACCTAGCACAGATACGCAGTATTTT. Amino acid sequence: CSADRPSTDTQYF. This chain joins TRBV20-1 and TRBJ2-3; D might be TRBD1 (5 bases). Germline lookup yields CDR1 DFQATT and CDR2 SNEGSKA (reference sequence). This CDR3 spans 13 amino acids. Trimming removed 6 bases from V and 0 bases from J, with 10 bases in between.